Detailed here is one T cell receptor beta chain. This clonotype has a count of ten or more. It has no known antigen specificity. No base quality values were provided; no much bigger clone lies one nucleotide off. This entry comes from a study of T cell repertoires in cytomegalovirus infection (dated by TCRdb to between 2018 and 2021). About the investigation overall: Donor HLA type was relevant to the analysis, as public TCR beta signatures indicated carriage of CMV infection together with the matching HLA type.

Its CDR3 holds 15 amino acids, cysteine through phenylalanine. The read is trimmed to its CDR3 DNA, 45 bases read in frame from base 1. For CDR1 and CDR2, the germline V gene lists MNHEY and SVGEGT. Unmatched junction bases come to 6, with V trimmed by 5 bases and J by 4 bases. Sequencing used an Illumina HiSeq 1500. In TCRdb, the public reads were trimmed at Q25 with fastp and aligned with MiXCR, with productive beta chains retained. CDR3 protein sequences are deduplicated, and each keeps its most common genes and DNA. Across this sample there are roughly 500,000 distinct CDR3 sequences, with approximately 11% seen only once. 10% of the sample is held by the ten biggest clonotypes. Overall results and qualifications from the work: The ex vivo response was dominated by HLA-C-restricted CMV-specific TCR beta clonotypes, which also provided the single most frequent clonotype in two of eight donors. Carriers of CMV infection plus the relevant HLA type were discriminated by the cumulative frequency of public TCR beta family members in the study cohort and in an independent roughly 350-donor cohort.

Sample: PBMCs. This receptor chain uses TRBV6-2 or TRBV6-3 and TRBJ1-5; 9 of the junction bases match TRBD1. The sequence was obtained from a human donor in good health (CMV status not recorded). Some clones in this sample may be carry-over from other donors' samples. The CDR3 reads CASSRTGGRNQPQHF. The DNA reads TGTGCCAGCAGTCGTACAGGGGGCAGGAATCAGCCCCAGCATTTT.